This T cell receptor beta chain was captured in a study of Graves' ophthalmopathy and Graves' hyperthyroidism. Germline CDR1 is SEHNR and CDR2 is FQNEAQ (reference sequence). V shed 6 bases and J shed 1 base, with 15 bases lying between them. There are 15 residues in the CDR3. Amplification from RNA transcripts yielded the TCR beta CDR3 regions. HTBI-primed first-round RT-PCR preceded second-round multiplex PCR. TCRdb analysed the multiplex PCR reads with MiXCR anew, one entry per CDR3 protein. The sample contains over 650,000 distinct CDR3 sequences, 35% to 50% of which appear only once. This clonotype originated in an adult man with Graves' ophthalmopathy. The rearrangement links TRBV7-9 to TRBJ2-5; no firm D call. The sequencing input was peripheral blood. CDR3 amino acids: CASSLTGSSQETQYF. The DNA of the CDR3 is TGTGCCAGCAGTTTAACGGGTTCCTCCCAAGAGACCCAGTACTTC.